The source of this T cell receptor beta chain is a study of beta chain features in type 1 diabetes. Overall study context: Comparable age, gender and cell yields were observed in patients relative to healthy donors.

Germline-derived CDR1 and CDR2 are MGHDK and SYGVNS. CDR3 length: 13 amino acids. V lost 8 bases and J lost 3, with 8 bases in between. Note on this clone: The target antigen is unknown.

Whole-study findings and limits: Among patients with Type 1 diabetes, TCRB CDR3s were moderately but significantly shorter in every one of the four CD4+ subsets.

Expressed TCRB transcripts were sequenced because the isolated RNA had all been reverse transcribed beforehand. Naive, central memory and regulatory T cell samples produced a mean of roughly 3.5 million reads. Repertoires were generated with immunoSEQ multiplex PCR, while TCRdb's copy carries only in-frame clones and drops some. The table shows over 150,000 clones, with roughly 8% occurring only once. CD45RO/CCR7/CD25/CD127/CD95/CD27 staining was used to isolate CD4+ naive, central memory, regulatory and stem cell-like memory cells by sorting. V and J are TRBV25-1 and TRBJ1-6; D call uncertain. The sequencing input was central memory CD4+ T cells from blood. This sequence was found in a woman aged 40 to 50 with type 1 diabetes. Here the CDR3 reads CASEARYNSPLHF. The CDR3 DNA reads TGTGCCAGCGAAGCGCGCTATAATTCACCCCTCCACTTT.